This passage covers 6 T cell receptor beta chains from one sample sequenced in a study of T cell responses to AZD1222 COVID-19 vaccine. TCRdb's copy holds only in-frame clones and misses some; the assay was immunoSEQ multiplex PCR. The sample has 90,000 to 100,000 clones, approximately 90% seen once. Material: peripheral blood, obtained on day 0 of AZD1222 vaccination. The receptors originated from an adult in good health.

The rearrangement uses TRBV10-3 and TRBJ2-7; maybe TRBD1 (6 bases). Between the trimmed V and J ends, which lost 11 bases and 2 bases, there was a span of 13 bases. The CDR3 totals 12 residues. CDR1 and CDR2 from the germline V gene are ENHRY and SYGVKD. In DNA form, the CDR3 reads TGTGCCGTCCAGGGGCTCACCTACGAGCAGTACTTC. The encoded protein is CAVQGLTYEQYF.

This clone came up a few times. The chain combines TRBV19 with TRBJ2-7, with 7 positions matching TRBD2. J was trimmed by 4 bases and V by 8 bases; bases with no gene match: 11. Per germline, CDR1 LNHDA and CDR2 SQIVND (reference sequence). CDR3 length: 14 amino acids. Here the CDR3 reads CASQILRELYEQYF. CDR3 DNA: TGTGCCAGTCAGATCCTGCGGGAGTTGTACGAGCAGTACTTC.

The chain couples TRBV4-2 to TRBJ2-7; a weak D match, TRBD2 (6 bases). V gave up 1 base and J gave up 0 bases, with 7 bases separating them. Per germline, CDR1 LGHNA and CDR2 YNFKEQ. This CDR3 region has 14 residues. This CDR3 is CASSQGGGSYEQYF. DNA for the CDR3: TGTGCCAGCAGCCAAGGGGGAGGCTCCTACGAGCAGTACTTC.

The chain carries TRBV5-6 and TRBJ1-1, with D possibly matching TRBD1 (5 bases). The V end lost 1 base, the J end lost 5 bases, and 9 bases lay between the germline ends. The CDR3 contains 13 residues. Per germline, CDR1 SGHDT and CDR2 YYEEEE. CDR3 nucleotide sequence: TGTGCCAGCAGCTTGAATGGGGGTACTGAAGCTTTCTTT. Translation: CASSLNGGTEAFF.

V and J are TRBV2 and TRBJ1-1; D unresolved. Deletions cut 6 bases from V and 0 bases from J, with 11 bases between. This CDR3 region has 14 residues. Germline V gene data show CDR1 as SNHLY and CDR2 as FYNNEI. The CDR3 DNA follows: TGTGCCAGCAGAAGGTACTTCATGAACACTGAAGCTTTCTTT. It yields the protein CASRRYFMNTEAFF. The entire variable domain, with the rest obtained from reference TRBV2 and TRBJ1-1, is as follows: EPEVTQTPSHQVTQMGQEVILRCVPISNHLYFYWYRQILGQKVEFLVSFYNNEISEKSEIFDDQFSVERPDGSNFTLKIRSTKLEDSAMYFCASRRYFMNTEAFFGQGTRLTVV.

A single count supports this clone. This rearrangement joins TRBV6-5 to TRBJ2-7, with no clear D. The CDR3 covers 15 residues. V shed 5 bases and J shed 4 bases, with 18 bases lying between them. Germline V gives CDR1 MNHEY, CDR2 SVGAGI. This CDR3 reads CASSTNLAANYEQYF. The CDR3 coding sequence is TGTGCCAGCAGTACCAATTTAGCAGCAAATTACGAGCAGTACTTC.